The 6 T cell receptor beta chains below come from one sample, sequenced in a study of T cell repertoires in cytomegalovirus infection. TCRdb reprocessed the reads via MiXCR and lists one record per CDR3 protein. This table has roughly 180,000 distinct CDR3 sequences, approximately 18% appearing once. Sequencing was performed on CD8+ T cells from PBMCs. These receptors were collected from a human donor in good health (CMV status not recorded). Some clones in this sample may be carry-over from other donors' samples.

The chain joins TRBV6-4 to TRBJ2-2; TRBD1 might be the D (6 bases). The CDR3 totals 14 residues. With 7 bases removed from V and 1 base from J, the gap between germline ends came to 10 bases. The germline CDR1 and CDR2 sequences are MRHNA and SNTAGT. CDR3 sequence: CASIVQGNTGELFF. CDR3 in DNA: TGTGCCAGCATTGTACAGGGGAACACCGGGGAGCTGTTTTTT.

The genes are TRBV20-1 and TRBJ1-3, with D uncertain. This CDR3 is 16 amino acids long. Trimming left V 2 bases short and J 0 bases short, with 14 bases between. CDR1 and CDR2 (germline): DFQATT, SNEGSKA (reference sequence). The DNA of the CDR3 is TGCAGTGCTAGATGGGGAAGAGGACTCTCTGGAAACACCATATATTTT. It specifies CSARWGRGLSGNTIYF.

In its sample, this clonotype was seen a few times. This chain links TRBV2 with TRBJ2-1; no definite D call. This CDR3 has 13 residues. Germline CDR1 and CDR2: SNHLY and FYNNEI. The germline V and J ends were trimmed by 6 bases and 2 bases, with 8 bases remaining between them. CDR3 in amino acids: CASRPGAYNEQFF. The CDR3 coding sequence is TGTGCCAGCAGGCCTGGAGCCTACAATGAGCAGTTCTTC.

The J gene is TRBJ2-7, the V gene TRBV29-1; TRBD2 matches at 7 bases. V dropped 1 base and J dropped 3; count of bases not matched to a gene: 9. This CDR3 comprises 15 residues. Germline V gene lookup returns CDR1 SQVTM and CDR2 ANQGSEA. The CDR3 region is CSVEGKRGTNYEQYF. CDR3 nucleotides: TGCAGCGTTGAAGGGAAGCGGGGCACCAACTACGAGCAGTACTTC.

J is TRBJ1-4 and V is TRBV28, with D tentatively TRBD1 (6 bases). The V and J ends lost 1 base and 8 bases respectively, with 14 bases between them. This CDR3 comprises 15 residues. The V gene's germline CDR1 is MDHEN and CDR2 SYDVKM. The CDR3 DNA follows: TGTGCCAGCAGTTTATCCAGGGGCCGCGGGGAAAAACTGTTTTTT. Amino acids: CASSLSRGRGEKLFF.

The V call is TRBV7-6, the J call TRBJ2-7, with TRBD1 identical over 10 bases. This CDR3 is 15 amino acids long. The V segment lost 5 bases and the J segment 5 bases; nucleotides outside the gene matches: 9. Looked up from germline, CDR1 is SGHVS and CDR2 is FNYEAQ. For the CDR3, the DNA is TGTGCCAGCAGCGCTACGGGACAGGGGAACCACGAGCAGTACTTC. Translating gives CASSATGQGNHEQYF.